This T cell receptor beta chain was recorded in a study of human T cells and chemical hapten exposure. Overall study: The variation in per-sample TCR yields arose mainly from small differences in pooled library volumes. Study outcomes and limitations: The number of TCRs above 1 in 1000 frequency did not change after DPC sensitization.

To note about this clonotype: As yet, its antigen is unknown.

Time point denoted: healthy volunteer bleed at 2 weeks. Blood, whole and unfractionated, served as the source for total RNA extraction. The CDR3 extends over 16 amino acids. V lost 3 bases to trimming and J lost 7 bases, with 19 bases between them. Germline CDR1 MNHEY, CDR2 SMNVEV (reference sequence). Each cDNA molecule in the library carried unique molecular identifiers. In the original workflow: Sample-level TCR yields exhibited a median of around 100,000, with a range of 23,224 to 690,600. TCRdb redid the calling of the RACE reads with MiXCR, one entry per CDR3 protein. V and J calls and clone size were set by TCRdb, not the authors. The sample lists about 28,000 distinct CDR3 sequences; over 7% were seen once.

The TCR was taken from a human donor in good health. Some clones in this sample may be carry-over from other donors' samples. Sequenced: whole blood. The genes are TRBV27 and TRBJ2-1, with D perhaps TRBD2 (6 bases). For the CDR3, the DNA is TGTGCCAGCAGTTTTCGAGCAGGGAGGTTTCTTAATGAGCAGTTCTTC. Protein: CASSFRAGRFLNEQFF.